This T cell receptor (beta chain) was recorded in a study of OX40 agonist ivuxolimab in advanced cancers. CDR3 length: 12 residues. V lost 2 bases to trimming and J lost 6 bases, with 8 bases between them. Germline V CDR1 and CDR2: SEHNR, FQNEAQ (reference sequence). This clone turned up a few times. Data came from immunoSEQ multiplex PCR; TCRdb stores just in-frame clones and leaves some out. The table has roughly 41,000 clones, around 81% seen once; the top ten hold 35% to 45%. The chain uses TRBV7-9 and TRBJ2-7, with D hard to call. The TCR comes from an adult with an advanced solid tumor such as melanoma, head and neck, liver or kidney cancer. Specimen: CD4+ or CD8+ T cells sorted from blood, collected in a trial of the OX40 agonist ivuxolimab. In nucleotides, the CDR3 is TGTGCCAGCAGCTTAAATTGGAGCGAGCAGTACTTC. This translates into CASSLNWSEQYF.